This TCR beta chain emerged from a study of shared clonotypes between healthy human individuals. Whole-study results and caveats: Clonotype sharing among donors, it was expected, would be affected by sequencing depth.

Cells designated naive CD8 were CD45RO-negative and were positively selected for CCR7, with terminally differentiated effector memory CD45RA+ cells excluded. With V trimmed by 0 bases and J by 5 bases, 7 bases remained unmatched. This CDR3 is built from 18 residues. The germline V gene encodes CDR1 LNHNV and CDR2 YYDKDF (reference sequence). With respect to this clone: Its antigen is unknown.

Libraries were prepared by immunoSEQ multiplex PCR; TCRdb keeps only in-frame clonotypes and omits some of them. This table has around 620,000 clones, about 95% appearing once. The receptor was derived from a woman in her 30s in good health. The sample comprised naive CD8+ T cells sorted from blood. The chain has TRBV15 and TRBJ2-1; 13 nucleotides match TRBD2. Here the CDR3 DNA reads TGTGCCACCAGCAGAGATCGAACCGGGACTAGCGGGGACAATGAGCAGTTCTTC. This encodes CATSRDRTGTSGDNEQFF.